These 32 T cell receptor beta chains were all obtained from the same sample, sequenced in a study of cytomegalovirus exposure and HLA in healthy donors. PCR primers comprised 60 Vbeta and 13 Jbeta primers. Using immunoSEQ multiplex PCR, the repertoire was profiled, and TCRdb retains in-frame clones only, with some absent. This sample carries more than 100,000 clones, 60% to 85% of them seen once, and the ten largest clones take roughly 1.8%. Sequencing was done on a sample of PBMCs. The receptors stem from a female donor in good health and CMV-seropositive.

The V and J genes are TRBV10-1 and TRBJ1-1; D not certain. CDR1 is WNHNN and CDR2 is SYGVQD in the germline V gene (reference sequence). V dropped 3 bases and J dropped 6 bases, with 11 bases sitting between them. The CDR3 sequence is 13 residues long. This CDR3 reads CASSDGRWSEAFF. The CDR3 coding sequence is TGCGCCAGCAGTGACGGGAGGTGGTCTGAAGCTTTCTTT.

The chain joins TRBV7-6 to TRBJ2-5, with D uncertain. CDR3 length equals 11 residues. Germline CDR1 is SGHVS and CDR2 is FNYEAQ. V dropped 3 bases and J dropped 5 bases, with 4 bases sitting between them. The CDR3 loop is CASSFGETQYF. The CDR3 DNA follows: TGTGCCAGCAGCTTCGGGGAGACCCAGTACTTC.

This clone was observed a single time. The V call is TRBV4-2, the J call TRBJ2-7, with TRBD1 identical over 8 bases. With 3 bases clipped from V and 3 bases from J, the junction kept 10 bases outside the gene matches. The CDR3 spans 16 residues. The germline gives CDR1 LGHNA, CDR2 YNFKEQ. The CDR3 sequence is CASSQELQGVGYEQYF. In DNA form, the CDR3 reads TGTGCCAGCAGCCAGGAATTACAGGGGGTAGGCTACGAGCAGTACTTC.

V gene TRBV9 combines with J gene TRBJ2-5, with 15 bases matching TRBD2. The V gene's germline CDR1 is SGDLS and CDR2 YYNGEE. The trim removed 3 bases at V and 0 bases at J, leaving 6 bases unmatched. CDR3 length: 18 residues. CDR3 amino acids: CASSGTSGGALYQETQYF. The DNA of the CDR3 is TGTGCCAGCAGCGGGACTAGCGGGGGGGCGTTGTACCAAGAGACCCAGTACTTC.

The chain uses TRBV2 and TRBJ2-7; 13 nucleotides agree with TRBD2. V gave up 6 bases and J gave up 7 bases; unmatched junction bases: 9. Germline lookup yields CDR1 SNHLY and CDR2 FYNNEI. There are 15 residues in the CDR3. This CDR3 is CASRPQTSGGIEQYF. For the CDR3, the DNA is TGTGCCAGCAGGCCTCAGACTAGCGGGGGGATTGAGCAGTACTTC. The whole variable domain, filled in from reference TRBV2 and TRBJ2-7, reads EPEVTQTPSHQVTQMGQEVILRCVPISNHLYFYWYRQILGQKVEFLVSFYNNEISEKSEIFDDQFSVERPDGSNFTLKIRSTKLEDSAMYFCASRPQTSGGIEQYFGPGTRLTVT.

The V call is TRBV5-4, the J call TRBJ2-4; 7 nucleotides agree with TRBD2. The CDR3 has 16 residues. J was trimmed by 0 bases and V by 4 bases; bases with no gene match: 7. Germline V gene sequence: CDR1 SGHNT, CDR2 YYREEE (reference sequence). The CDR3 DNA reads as TGTGCCAGCAGCATTGGGGGGGGAGTAGCCAAAAACATTCAGTACTTC. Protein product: CASSIGGGVAKNIQYF.

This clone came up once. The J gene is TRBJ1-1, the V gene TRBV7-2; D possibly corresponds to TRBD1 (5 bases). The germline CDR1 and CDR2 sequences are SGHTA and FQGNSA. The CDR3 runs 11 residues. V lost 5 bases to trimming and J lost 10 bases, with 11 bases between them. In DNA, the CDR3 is TGTGCCAGCAGCCAGGGAAAATTAGCTTTCTTT. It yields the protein CASSQGKLAFF. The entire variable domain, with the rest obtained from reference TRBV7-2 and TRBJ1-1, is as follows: GAGVSQSPSNKVTEKGKDVELRCDPISGHTALYWYRQSLGQGLEFLIYFQGNSAPDKSGLPSDRFSAERTGGSVSTLTIQRTQQEDSAVYLCASSQGKLAFFGQGTRLTVV.

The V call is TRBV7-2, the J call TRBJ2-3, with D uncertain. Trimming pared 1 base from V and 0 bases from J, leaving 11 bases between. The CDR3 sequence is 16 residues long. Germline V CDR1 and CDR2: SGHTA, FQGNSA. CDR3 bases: TGTGCCAGCAGCTTAGACTCGTCTTATAGCACAGATACGCAGTATTTT. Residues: CASSLDSSYSTDTQYF.

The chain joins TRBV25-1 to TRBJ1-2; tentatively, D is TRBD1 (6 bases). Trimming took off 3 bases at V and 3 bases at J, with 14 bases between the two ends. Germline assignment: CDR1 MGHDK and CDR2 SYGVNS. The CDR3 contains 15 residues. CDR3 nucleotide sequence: TGTGCCAGCAGTGATTTTTCGGACAGCTACTATGGCTACACCTTC. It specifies CASSDFSDSYYGYTF.

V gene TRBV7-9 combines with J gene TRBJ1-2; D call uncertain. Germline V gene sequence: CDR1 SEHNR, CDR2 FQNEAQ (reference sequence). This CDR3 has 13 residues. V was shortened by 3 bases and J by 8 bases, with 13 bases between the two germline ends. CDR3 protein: CASSFREGGGYTF. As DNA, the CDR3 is TGTGCCAGCAGCTTTCGGGAAGGAGGCGGCTACACCTTC. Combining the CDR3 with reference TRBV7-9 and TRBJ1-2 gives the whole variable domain DTGVSQNPRHKITKRGQNVTFRCDPISEHNRLYWYRQTLGQGPEFLTYFQNEAQLEKSRLLSDRFSAERPKGSFSTLEIQRTEQGDSAMYLCASSFREGGGYTFGSGTRLTVV.

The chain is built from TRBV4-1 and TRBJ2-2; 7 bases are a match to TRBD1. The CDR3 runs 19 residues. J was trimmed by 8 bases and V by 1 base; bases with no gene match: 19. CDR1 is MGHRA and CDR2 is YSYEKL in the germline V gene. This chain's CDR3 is CASSQVLGLPTGSRGELFF. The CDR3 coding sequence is TGCGCCAGCAGCCAAGTCTTGGGGCTACCGACAGGGTCCAGAGGGGAGCTGTTTTTT.

DNA for the CDR3: TGTGCCAGCATCCAGGACAGGGGAGGGGGCCCAGATACGCAGTATTTT. Its translation: CASIQDRGGGPDTQYF. The chain links TRBV2 to TRBJ2-3; TRBD1 aligns across 9 bases. V gave up 7 bases and J gave up 4 bases; unmatched junction bases: 12. CDR1 and CDR2 from the germline V gene are SNHLY and FYNNEI. This CDR3 contains 16 residues.

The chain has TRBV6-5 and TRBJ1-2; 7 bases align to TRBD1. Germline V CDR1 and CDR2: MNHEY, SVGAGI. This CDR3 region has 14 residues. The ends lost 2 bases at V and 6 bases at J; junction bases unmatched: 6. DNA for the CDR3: TGTGCCAGCAGTTACCTAGGGGGCGCGAATGGCTACACCTTC. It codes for CASSYLGGANGYTF.

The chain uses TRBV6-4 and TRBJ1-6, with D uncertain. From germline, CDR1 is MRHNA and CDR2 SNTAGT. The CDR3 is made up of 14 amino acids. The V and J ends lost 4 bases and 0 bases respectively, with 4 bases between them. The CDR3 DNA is TGTGCCAGCAGTGCCTACTCCTATAATTCACCCCTCCACTTT. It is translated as CASSAYSYNSPLHF.

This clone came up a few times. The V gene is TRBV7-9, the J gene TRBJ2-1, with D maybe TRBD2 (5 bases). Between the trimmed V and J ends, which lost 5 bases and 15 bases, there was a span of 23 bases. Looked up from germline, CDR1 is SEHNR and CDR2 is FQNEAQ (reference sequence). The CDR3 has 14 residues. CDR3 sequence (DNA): TGTGCCAGCAGCCCGAATCTCCCCCCCCTAGCTTCGTTCTTC. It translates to CASSPNLPPLASFF.

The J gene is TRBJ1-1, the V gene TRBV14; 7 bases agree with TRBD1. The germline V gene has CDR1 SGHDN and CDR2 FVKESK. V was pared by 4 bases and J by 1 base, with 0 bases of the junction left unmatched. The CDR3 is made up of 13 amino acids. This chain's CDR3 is CASSRQGNTEAFF. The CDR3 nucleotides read TGTGCCAGCAGCCGACAGGGGAACACTGAAGCTTTCTTT.

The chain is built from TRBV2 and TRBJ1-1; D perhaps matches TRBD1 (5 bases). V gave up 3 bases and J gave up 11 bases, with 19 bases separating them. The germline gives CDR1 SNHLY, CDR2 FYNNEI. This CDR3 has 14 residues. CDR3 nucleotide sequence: TGTGCCAGCAGTGATAAGTCCAGGGCCCAAGGGGCTTTCTTT. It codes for CASSDKSRAQGAFF.

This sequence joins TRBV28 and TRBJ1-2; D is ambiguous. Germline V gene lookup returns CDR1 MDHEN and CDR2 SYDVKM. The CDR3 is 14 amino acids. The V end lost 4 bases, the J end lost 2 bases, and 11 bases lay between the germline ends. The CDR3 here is CASSSYSGNYGYTF. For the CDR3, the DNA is TGTGCCAGCAGTTCCTATTCGGGAAACTATGGCTACACCTTC.

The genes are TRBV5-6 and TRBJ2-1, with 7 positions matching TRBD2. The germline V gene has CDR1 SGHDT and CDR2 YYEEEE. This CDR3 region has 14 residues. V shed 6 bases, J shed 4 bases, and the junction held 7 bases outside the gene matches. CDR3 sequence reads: CASNSWGGYNEQFF. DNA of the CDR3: TGTGCCAGCAACTCGTGGGGGGGGTACAATGAGCAGTTCTTC.

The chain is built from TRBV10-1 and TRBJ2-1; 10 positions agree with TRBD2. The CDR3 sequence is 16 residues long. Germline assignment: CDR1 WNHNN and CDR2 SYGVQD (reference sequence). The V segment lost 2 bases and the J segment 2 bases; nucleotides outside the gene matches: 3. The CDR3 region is CASSEGGLAAYNEQFF. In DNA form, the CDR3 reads TGCGCCAGCAGTGAGGGTGGACTAGCGGCCTACAATGAGCAGTTCTTC.

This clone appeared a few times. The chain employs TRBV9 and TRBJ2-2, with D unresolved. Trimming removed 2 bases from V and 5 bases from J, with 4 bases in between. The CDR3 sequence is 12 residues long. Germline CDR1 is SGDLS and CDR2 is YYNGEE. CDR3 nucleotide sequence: TGTGCCAGCAGCGTCCGTACCGGGGAGCTGTTTTTT. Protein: CASSVRTGELFF. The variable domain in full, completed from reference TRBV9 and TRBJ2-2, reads DSGVTQTPKHLITATGQRVTLRCSPRSGDLSVYWYQQSLDQGLQFLIQYYNGEERAKGNILERFSAQQFPDLHSELNLSSLELGDSALYFCASSVRTGELFFGEGSRLTVL.

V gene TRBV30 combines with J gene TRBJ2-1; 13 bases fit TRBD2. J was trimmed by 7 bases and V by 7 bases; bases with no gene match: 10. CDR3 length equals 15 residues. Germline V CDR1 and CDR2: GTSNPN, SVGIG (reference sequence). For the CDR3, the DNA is TGTGCCTCCCGGTCACTAGCGGGGGGGAGAAATGAGCAGTTCTTC. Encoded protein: CASRSLAGGRNEQFF. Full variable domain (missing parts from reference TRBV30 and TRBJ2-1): SQTIHQWPATLVQPVGSPLSLECTVEGTSNPNLYWYRQAAGRGLQLLFYSVGIGQISSEVPQNLSASRPQDRQFILSSKKLLLSDSGFYLCASRSLAGGRNEQFFGPGTRLTVL.

In DNA form, the CDR3 reads TGCGCCAGCAGCTACCGGGAAACCGGACAGGGAAGTTACGAGCAGTACTTC. Amino acids: CASSYRETGQGSYEQYF. The chain couples TRBV5-1 to TRBJ2-7; 8 nucleotides line up with TRBD1. The CDR3 contains 17 residues. CDR1 and CDR2 from the germline V gene are SGHRS and YFSETQ. The junction had 15 bases not matched to a gene; V was cut back by 3 bases and J by 4 bases.

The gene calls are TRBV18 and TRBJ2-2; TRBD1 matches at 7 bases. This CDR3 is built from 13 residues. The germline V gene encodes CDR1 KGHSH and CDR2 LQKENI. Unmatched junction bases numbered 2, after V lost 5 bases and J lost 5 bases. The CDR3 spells CASSGTVTGELFF. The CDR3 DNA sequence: TGTGCCAGCTCAGGGACAGTGACCGGGGAGCTGTTTTTT.

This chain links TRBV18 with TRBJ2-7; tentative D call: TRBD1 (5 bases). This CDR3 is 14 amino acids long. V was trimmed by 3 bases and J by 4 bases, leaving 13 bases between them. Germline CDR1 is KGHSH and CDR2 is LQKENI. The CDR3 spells CASSPADKAYEQYF. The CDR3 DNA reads TGTGCCAGCTCACCCGCGGACAAAGCATACGAGCAGTACTTC.

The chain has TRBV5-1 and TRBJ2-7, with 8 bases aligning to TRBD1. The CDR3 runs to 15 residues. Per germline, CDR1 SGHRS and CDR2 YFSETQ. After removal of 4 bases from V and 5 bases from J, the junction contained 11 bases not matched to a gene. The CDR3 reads CASSINSGGLNEQYF. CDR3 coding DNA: TGCGCCAGCAGCATCAACTCAGGGGGCTTGAACGAGCAGTACTTC.

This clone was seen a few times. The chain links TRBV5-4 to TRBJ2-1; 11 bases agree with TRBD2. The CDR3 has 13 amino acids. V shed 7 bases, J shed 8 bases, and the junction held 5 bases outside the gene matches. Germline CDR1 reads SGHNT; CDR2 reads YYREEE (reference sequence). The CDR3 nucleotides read TGTGCCAGCGGCACTAGCGGGGGCTATGAGCAGTTCTTC. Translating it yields CASGTSGGYEQFF.

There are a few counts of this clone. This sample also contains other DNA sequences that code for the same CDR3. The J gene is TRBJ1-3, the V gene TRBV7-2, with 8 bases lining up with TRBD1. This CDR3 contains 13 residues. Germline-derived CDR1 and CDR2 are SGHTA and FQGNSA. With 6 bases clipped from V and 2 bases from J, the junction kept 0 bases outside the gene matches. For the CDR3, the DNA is TGTGCCAGCAGGGACAGGGCTGGAAACACCATATATTTT. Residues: CASRDRAGNTIYF.

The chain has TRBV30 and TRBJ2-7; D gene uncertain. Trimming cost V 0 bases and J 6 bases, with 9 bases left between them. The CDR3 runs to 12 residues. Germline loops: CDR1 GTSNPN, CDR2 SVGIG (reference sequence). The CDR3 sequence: CAWSVSRLEQYF. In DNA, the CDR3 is TGTGCCTGGAGTGTATCCCGACTCGAGCAGTACTTC.

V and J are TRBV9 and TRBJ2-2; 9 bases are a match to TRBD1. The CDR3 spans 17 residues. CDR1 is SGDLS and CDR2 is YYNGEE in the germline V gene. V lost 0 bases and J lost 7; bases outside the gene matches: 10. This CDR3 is CASSVAHPGQGSGELFF. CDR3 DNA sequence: TGTGCCAGCAGCGTAGCTCATCCGGGACAGGGAAGCGGGGAGCTGTTTTTT.

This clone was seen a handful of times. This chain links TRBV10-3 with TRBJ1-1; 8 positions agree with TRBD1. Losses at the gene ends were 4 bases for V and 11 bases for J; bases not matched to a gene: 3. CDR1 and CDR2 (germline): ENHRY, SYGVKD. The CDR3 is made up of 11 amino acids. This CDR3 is CAISADREAFF. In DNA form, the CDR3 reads TGTGCCATCAGTGCGGACAGGGAGGCTTTCTTT.

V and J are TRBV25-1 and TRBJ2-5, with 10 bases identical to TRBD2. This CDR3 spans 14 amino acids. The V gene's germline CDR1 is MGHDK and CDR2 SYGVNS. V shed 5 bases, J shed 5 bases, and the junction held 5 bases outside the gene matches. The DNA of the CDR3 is TGTGCCAGCAGTAGGAGCGGGGGGGCTGAGACCCAGTACTTC. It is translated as CASSRSGGAETQYF.